Below are 10 T cell receptor beta chains sequenced from a single sample in a study of shared clonotypes between healthy human individuals. This table comes from immunoSEQ multiplex PCR, and its TCRdb copy is limited to in-frame clones, with some not included. The table records about 1.5 million clones, 95% to 99% of them present only once. Sequences were obtained from naive CD4+ T cells sorted from blood. The sample's subset: CD45RA+ positively selected. The receptors come from a young man in good health.

The chain combines TRBV6-7 with TRBJ2-6, with 7 bases identical to TRBD1. TRBV6-7 is an ORF; its function is uncertain. V was pared by 6 bases and J by 0 bases, with 8 bases of the junction left unmatched. The CDR3 spans 17 residues. The CDR3 DNA reads TGTGCCAGCAGGGGACAGCCGATCTACTCTGGGGCCAACGTCCTGACTTTC. Translation gives CASRGQPIYSGANVLTF.

This chain joins TRBV20-1 and TRBJ1-1, with 11 bases lining up with TRBD1. The V gene end was trimmed by 6 bases and the J gene end by 11 bases; junction bases not matched to a gene: 5. The CDR3 has 11 amino acids. In germline, CDR1 is DFQATT, CDR2 SNEGSKA (reference sequence). The CDR3 region is CSAPGTGGAFF. CDR3 nucleotides: TGCAGTGCCCCCGGGACAGGGGGGGCTTTCTTT.

This chain joins TRBV28 and TRBJ1-1; D is possibly TRBD1 (5 bases). The CDR3 spans 15 residues. Looked up from germline, CDR1 is MDHEN and CDR2 is SYDVKM. Trimming took 5 bases from V and 7 from J, leaving 20 bases between them. The CDR3 spells CASSPQPSTVSEAFF. CDR3 DNA sequence: TGTGCCAGCAGTCCCCAACCTTCGACAGTTAGTGAAGCTTTCTTT.

As for this clone: Other DNA sequences in this sample translate to the same CDR3. This chain uses TRBV5-1 with TRBJ2-1; 14 bases are a match to TRBD2. This CDR3 has 17 amino acids. Germline CDR1 SGHRS, CDR2 YFSETQ. V was pared by 4 bases and J by 4 bases, with 7 bases of the junction left unmatched. For the CDR3, the DNA is TGCGCCAGCAGCCCTGGACTAGCGGGAGGCCCTTACAATGAGCAGTTCTTC. Its translation: CASSPGLAGGPYNEQFF. The complete variable domain, with remaining parts taken from reference TRBV5-1 and TRBJ2-1, reads KAGVTQTPRYLIKTRGQQVTLSCSPISGHRSVSWYQQTPGQGLQFLFEYFSETQRNKGNFPGRFSGRQFSNSRSEMNVSTLELGDSALYLCASSPGLAGGPYNEQFFGPGTRLTVL.

The V gene is TRBV9, the J gene TRBJ2-7, with 11 bases that match TRBD2. CDR3 length equals 16 residues. Germline V CDR1 and CDR2: SGDLS, YYNGEE. Trimming cost V 3 bases and J 3 bases; bases outside gene matches: 8. The DNA for the CDR3 is TGTGCCAGCAGCGCCGGGACTAGCGGAGCCTACTACGAGCAGTACTTC. It codes for CASSAGTSGAYYEQYF. The whole variable domain, remainder taken from reference TRBV9 and TRBJ2-7, is DSGVTQTPKHLITATGQRVTLRCSPRSGDLSVYWYQQSLDQGLQFLIQYYNGEERAKGNILERFSAQQFPDLHSELNLSSLELGDSALYFCASSAGTSGAYYEQYFGPGTRLTVT.

Comment on this clone: This same CDR3 is encoded by further DNA sequences in the sample. The chain combines TRBV6-5 with TRBJ2-7; 7 bases line up with TRBD1. The CDR3 runs to 14 residues. The trim removed 6 bases at V and 0 bases at J, leaving 5 bases unmatched. Germline CDR1 MNHEY, CDR2 SVGAGI. The CDR3 here is CASRRTGGSYEQYF. CDR3 nucleotides: TGTGCCAGCAGACGGACAGGAGGCTCCTACGAGCAGTACTTC.

The chain employs TRBV11-2 and TRBJ2-7, with a possible D match to TRBD1 (5 bases). CDR1 and CDR2 (germline): SGHAT, FQNNGV. V lost 4 bases and J lost 2, with 18 bases in between. This CDR3 is built from 16 residues. CDR3: CASSSYLRASAYEQYF. DNA for the CDR3: TGTGCCAGCAGCTCCTACCTCAGGGCTTCGGCCTACGAGCAGTACTTC.

This clone was seen once. This chain joins TRBV7-9 and TRBJ2-7, with a weak D call TRBD1 (6 bases). Deletions cut 5 bases from V and 2 bases from J, with 16 bases between. CDR3 size: 15 residues. Germline V gives CDR1 SEHNR, CDR2 FQNEAQ (reference sequence). The CDR3 DNA is TGTGCCAGCAGCGCGGTAACAGGGCACCCCTACGAGCAGTACTTC. This encodes CASSAVTGHPYEQYF.

The V and J genes are TRBV9 and TRBJ1-2; 9 bases are shared with TRBD1. Trimming took 2 bases from V and 4 from J; bases not matched to a gene: 6. In germline, CDR1 is SGDLS, CDR2 YYNGEE. The CDR3 runs 15 residues. In nucleotides, the CDR3 is TGTGCCAGCAGCGTTGGTACAGGGGGCGGCTATGGCTACACCTTC. Its protein is CASSVGTGGGYGYTF.

This clone showed up just once. J is TRBJ1-2 and V is TRBV5-1; a possible D gene is TRBD1 (5 bases). Germline-derived CDR1 and CDR2 are SGHRS and YFSETQ. Trimming stripped 3 bases from V and 2 bases from J, with 11 bases between. The CDR3 runs 14 residues. CDR3 sequence (DNA): TGCGCCAGCAGCTCAACTACAGGAAACTATGGCTACACCTTC. This sequence encodes CASSSTTGNYGYTF.